This T cell receptor beta chain appears in the sequencing data of a study of T cell responses to AZD1222 COVID-19 vaccine. Regarding the study as a whole: Clonal diversity may have been underestimated in mostly white British donors. Only five or six AZD1222 recipients were seropositive at baseline. With two AZD1222 doses given, Spike-specific TCR breadth and depth both rose. Vaccine-related CD4 TCRs covered spike, predominating at 160-218 and 743-854.

The J segment lost 3 bases and the V segment lost 3 bases, leaving 15 bases of the junction unmatched. Per the germline V gene, CDR1 is LNHDA and CDR2 is SQIVND (reference sequence). The CDR3 totals 19 residues. As concerns this clone: What it recognizes is unknown.

TCRdb's table, derived via immunoSEQ multiplex PCR, lists solely in-frame clones and lacks some. The data show about 150,000 clones, 70% to 90% seen once. This chain links TRBV19 with TRBJ2-1; the match to TRBD2 covers 9 bases. This clonotype was obtained from an adult in good health. This specimen was peripheral blood, taken on day 0 of AZD1222 vaccination. Written as DNA, the CDR3 is TGTGCCAGTAGTATCCCCCCCGACTTCGAAGCGGGAGGCTACAATGAGCAGTTCTTC. This codes for CASSIPPDFEAGGYNEQFF.